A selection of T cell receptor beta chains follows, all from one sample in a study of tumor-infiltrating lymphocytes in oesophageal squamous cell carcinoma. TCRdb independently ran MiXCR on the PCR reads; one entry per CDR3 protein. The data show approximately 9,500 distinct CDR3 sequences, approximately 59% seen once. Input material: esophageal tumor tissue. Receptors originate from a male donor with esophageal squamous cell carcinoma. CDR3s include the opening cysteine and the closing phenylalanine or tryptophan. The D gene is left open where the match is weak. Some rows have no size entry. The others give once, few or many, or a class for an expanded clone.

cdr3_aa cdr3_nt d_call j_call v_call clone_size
CASSGRQGADGELFF TGTGCCAGCAGTGGTAGACAGGGGGCGGACGGGGAGCTGTTTTTT TRBD1 TRBJ2-2 TRBV6-1 medium-sized
CASSLTVTDTQYF TGTGCCAGCAGTTTAACGGTCACAGATACGCAGTATTTT NA TRBJ2-3 TRBV28 NA
CASRIRATSGNYEQYF TGTGCCAGCAGGATTCGCGCGACTAGCGGGAATTACGAGCAGTATTTT TRBD2 TRBJ2-3 TRBV28 NA
CASSPEGSYSYEQFF TGTGCCAGCAGCCCTGAGGGCAGTTACTCCTACGAGCAGTTCTTC NA TRBJ2-1 TRBV7-6 NA
CASSFAFLAGPSNEQFF TGTGCCAGCAGTTTCGCCTTTCTAGCGGGACCCTCAAATGAGCAGTTCTTC TRBD2 TRBJ2-1 TRBV12-3/TRBV12-4 NA
CASSLPHTDTQYF TGTGCCAGCAGTTTACCCCACACAGATACGCAGTATTTT NA TRBJ2-3 TRBV28 medium-sized
CASSFTEKQPQHF TGTGCCAGCAGCTTTACCGAGAAACAGCCCCAGCATTTT NA TRBJ1-5 TRBV7-2 NA
CASSSPTGTGVTYEQYF TGTGCCAGCAGCTCTCCCACCGGGACAGGGGTAACCTACGAGCAGTACTTC TRBD1 TRBJ2-7 TRBV7-9 NA
CASSFSGLDTQYF TGTGCCAGCAGCTTTTCGGGGTTGGATACGCAGTATTTT NA TRBJ2-3 TRBV7-3 few
CASTPGVMDEQYF TGTGCCAGCACTCCAGGGGTCATGGACGAGCAGTACTTC NA TRBJ2-7 TRBV2 NA
CASRGRARRTDTQYF TGTGCCAGCAGAGGGAGGGCCCGTCGCACAGATACGCAGTATTTT TRBD2 TRBJ2-3 TRBV2 NA
CASSLATGGPHNEQFF TGTGCCAGCAGCTTAGCGACGGGAGGGCCACACAATGAGCAGTTCTTC TRBD2 TRBJ2-1 TRBV7-9 NA
CASSRSGGGAGELFF TGTGCCAGCAGCCGGAGCGGGGGGGGGGCCGGGGAGCTGTTTTTT TRBD2 TRBJ2-2 TRBV7-6 NA
CASSPDRTAYNEQFF TGTGCCAGCAGCCCGGACAGGACGGCCTACAATGAGCAGTTCTTC TRBD1 TRBJ2-1 TRBV7-3 few
CASRRPPSDEQYF TGCGCCAGCAGACGGCCCCCATCCGACGAGCAGTACTTC NA TRBJ2-7 TRBV5-1 many
CASSLNQGEQFF TGTGCCAGCAGCTTAAATCAAGGTGAGCAGTTCTTC NA TRBJ2-1 TRBV7-2 NA
CASGGNYGYTFGW NA NA TRBJ2-1 TRBV6-2/TRBV6-3 NA
CASITVTAGGGETQYF TGTGCCAGCATCACCGTCACGGCGGGAGGGGGAGAGACCCAGTACTTC TRBD2 TRBJ2-5 TRBV7-8 NA
CASSPRGGAGEQYF TGTGCCAGCAGCCCTCGTGGGGGGGCGGGCGAGCAGTACTTC NA TRBJ2-7 TRBV27 many
CASSALVNGEAFF TGTGCCAGCAGCGCCCTCGTTAACGGCGAAGCTTTCTTT NA TRBJ1-1 TRBV7-2 NA
CATVGQGAAEQFF TGTGCCACCGTGGGGCAGGGGGCAGCTGAGCAGTTCTTC TRBD1 TRBJ2-1 TRBV28 large
CASSLYRGRENEQYF TGCGCCAGCAGCTTGTACAGGGGTAGAGAGAACGAGCAGTACTTC TRBD1 TRBJ2-7 TRBV5-1 NA
CASSLGTGEQYF TGTGCCAGCAGCTTAGGGACAGGGGAGCAGTACTTC TRBD1 TRBJ2-7 TRBV7-2 NA
CASSSQGQQNSPLHF TGTGCCAGCAGCTCGCAGGGACAGCAAAATTCACCCCTCCACTTC TRBD1 TRBJ1-2 TRBV7-9 NA
CASSLGGSETQYF TGTGCCAGCAGCCTCGGAGGTTCAGAGACCCAGTACTTC NA TRBJ2-5 TRBV11-2 NA
CASSPRDGSPLHF TGTGCCAGCAGCCCCCGGGACGGCTCACCCCTCCACTTT NA TRBJ1-6 TRBV7-8 NA
CASSPISGETQYF TGTGCCAGCAGCCCGATCTCGGGAGAGACCCAGTACTTC NA TRBJ2-5 TRBV7-2 few
CASSPKDRGTFTRETQYF TGTGCCAGCAGCCCCAAGGATCGTGGCACCTTCACTCGAGAGACCCAGTACTTC NA TRBJ2-5 TRBV7-2 once
CASSSVTLAYPSNEQYF TGTGCCAGCAGTTCTGTTACGTTGGCGTACCCCTCCAACGAGCAGTACTTT NA TRBJ1-6 TRBV6-9 NA
CASSPGRRSTGELFF TGTGCCAGCAGCCCTGGACGCAGGAGCACCGGGGAGCTGTTTTTT NA TRBJ2-2 TRBV7-8 large
CASSATSGSSAQFF TGTGCCAGCAGTGCTACTAGCGGGTCCAGTGCGCAGTTCTTC TRBD2 TRBJ2-1 TRBV6-1 medium-sized
CASTPGLSRGYGYTF TGTGCCAGCACCCCGGGGTTGTCGCGGGGCTATGGCTACACCTTC NA TRBJ1-2 TRBV7-6 NA
CASSLLPGGTQYF TGTGCCAGCAGCTTATTGCCGGGAGGAACCCAGTACTTC TRBD2 TRBJ2-5 TRBV7-2 NA
CASSPKTGRNEQFF TGTGCCAGCAGCCCCAAGACAGGGAGGAATGAGCAGTTCTTC NA TRBJ2-1 TRBV7-2 few
CASSLNVGSDTQYF TGTGCCAGCAGCTTAAATGTGGGGTCAGATACGCAGTATTTT NA TRBJ2-3 TRBV7-3 NA
CASSLQGGDYGYTF TGTGCCAGCAGCTTACAAGGAGGAGACTATGGCTACACCTTC NA TRBJ1-2 TRBV7-6 NA
CASGLGGRADTQYF TGTGCCAGCGGACTAGGGGGCCGAGCAGATACGCAGTATTTT NA TRBJ2-3 TRBV6-1 few
CAISEPKTGGTEAFF TGTGCCATCAGTGAGCCAAAGACAGGGGGCACTGAAGCTTTCTTT TRBD1 TRBJ1-1 TRBV10-3 medium-sized
CASRAGQGLYTQYF TGCGCCAGCAGGGCCGGACAGGGGTTGTATACGCAGTATTTT TRBD1 TRBJ2-3 TRBV4-1 few
CASSLDGASYNEQFF TGTGCCAGCAGCTTAGACGGAGCCTCCTACAATGAGCAGTTCTTC NA TRBJ2-1 TRBV7-6 few
CASSPQTGPYGYTF TGTGCCAGCAGCCCTCAGACAGGGCCATATGGCTACACCTTC TRBD1 TRBJ1-2 TRBV7-3 NA
CASSDTGSPGDTQYF TGTGCCAGCAGCGATACAGGGTCCCCCGGGGATACGCAGTATTTT NA TRBJ2-3 TRBV7-9 many
CASSEVVATYNEQFF TGTGCCAGCAGTGAAGTAGTGGCTACCTACAATGAGCAGTTCTTC NA TRBJ2-1 TRBV6-1 NA
CASSSGTRSGYEQYF TGTGCCAGCAGCTCAGGGACTAGGAGCGGCTACGAGCAGTACTTC TRBD2 TRBJ2-7 TRBV7-8 once
CASSLGDNYLPQYF TGTGCCAGCAGCTTAGGGGACAACTACCTCCCCCAGTATTTT NA TRBJ2-3 TRBV7-8 NA